This entry describes one T cell receptor (beta chain). The method was immunoSEQ multiplex PCR; TCRdb's version includes in-frame clones alone and lacks a portion of them. There are roughly 320,000 clones in the sample; roughly nine tenths occur only once, and roughly 3.9% lies in the top ten. V was cut by 0 bases and J by 7 bases, with 12 bases left in between. The CDR3 has 14 amino acids. Germline values: CDR1 LGHDT, CDR2 YNNKEL (reference sequence). The sample originates from a study of blood T cell repertoires in COVID-19. This chain connects TRBV3-1 (or the pseudogene TRBV3-2) to TRBJ2-5, with a tentative D call TRBD2 (5 bases). The receptor was isolated from a woman in her twenties or thirties who had been exposed to COVID-19. Sequenced material: PBMCs or T cells enriched from blood (not recorded which). CDR3 in DNA: TGTGCCAGCAGCCAAGATCCCGGGAAAGGGACCCAGTACTTC. Translating gives CASSQDPGKGTQYF.